The T cell receptor beta chain under discussion was sequenced for a study of cytomegalovirus exposure and HLA in healthy donors. Study conclusions and caveats: Later analysis showed TCR association rates varying by HLA locus, highest for DRB1 and lowest for HLA-C.

The CDR3 covers 15 residues. Germline V gives CDR1 SGHAT, CDR2 FQNNGV. Trimming took off 4 bases at V and 8 bases at J, with 18 bases between the two ends. A word on this clone: Its specificity is not known.

In the PCR, 60 Vbeta and 13 Jbeta primers were used. Sequencing was performed with immunoSEQ multiplex PCR; in TCRdb, only in-frame clones are kept and a portion is missing. The profile covers around 100,000 clones, with about four fifths appearing a single time and 4.8% taken by the ten largest. The source is a young man in good health and CMV-seropositive. Material for sequencing was PBMCs. The chain uses TRBV11-2 and TRBJ2-1, with D possibly being TRBD2 (6 bases). Here the CDR3 DNA reads TGTGCCAGCAGCTCAGTTGCAGGGCGGGGTCATGAGCAGTTCTTC. Translated, it gives CASSSVAGRGHEQFF.